This is a list of T cell receptor beta chains from one sample in a study of low-dose radiotherapy and immunotherapy resistance in tumors. TCRdb re-derived calls from the reads in MiXCR, one entry per CDR3 protein. The sample has over 50,000 distinct CDR3 sequences; around a third are singletons. The sample in question was PBMCs, obtained after low-dose radiotherapy plus immunotherapy. The receptors originated from a male donor with rectosigmoid adenocarcinoma. The CDR3 runs from the conserved cysteine through the conserved F or W. Each record gives: clone size, J gene, D gene, V gene, CDR3 DNA, CDR3 protein. A D gene is named only where the DNA matches it firmly. Clone size is given for some rows only: seen once, a few or many times, or a class if the clone is expanded.

>once|TRBJ1-6|.|TRBV5-1
TGCGCCAGCAGCTCGGGACCGCTTAATTCACCCCTCCACTTT
CASSSGPLNSPLHF
>many|TRBJ1-1|.|TRBV29-1
TGCAGCGTTGAATTGGGGAACACTGAAGCTTTCTTT
CSVELGNTEAFF
>many|TRBJ1-6|.|TRBV2
TGTGCCAGCAAGTTTGGCGGGGGAAGGGAGTCACCCCTCCACTTT
CASKFGGGRESPLHF
>many|TRBJ2-6|.|TRBV6-2/TRBV6-3
TGTGCCAGCGTCGACCCTCACGCGAGGGCCAACGTCCTGACTTTC
CASVDPHARANVLTF
>many|TRBJ2-7|.|TRBV4-2
TGTGCCAGCAGCCAAATGGAATTGTTAGAAGGAGAGACCTACGAGCAGTACTTC
CASSQMELLEGETYEQYF
>.|TRBJ2-7|.|TRBV7-2
TGTGCCAGCAGCTTAGCCGGGCAGCGACAGGTTAAGTACGAGCAGTACTTC
CASSLAGQRQVKYEQYF
>many|TRBJ2-7|.|TRBV7-2
TGTGCCAGCAGCTTAGGTCCCGGGTACAGCTCCTACGAGCAGTACTTC
CASSLGPGYSSYEQYF
>many|TRBJ2-2|TRBD2|TRBV28
TGTGCCAGCGCTAGCGGGGGGAACACCGGGGAGCTGTTTTTT
CASASGGNTGELFF
>many|TRBJ1-1|.|TRBV10-3
TGTGCCATCAGTGACGGGGGGGACGCTGAAGCTTTCTTT
CAISDGGDAEAFF
>.|TRBJ2-5|TRBD1|TRBV4-1
TGCGCCAGCAGCCCAGGGGGCGCGGAGACCCAGTACTTC
CASSPGGAETQYF
>.|TRBJ1-5|.|TRBV13
TGTGCCAGCAGCTTAACGGGGGGAAGGAAGCCCCAGCATTTT
CASSLTGGRKPQHF
>many|TRBJ2-5|.|TRBV28
TGTGCCAGTAGAAGGGGAGGAGAGACCCAGTACTTC
CASRRGGETQYF
>.|TRBJ2-7|TRBD2|TRBV5-1
TGCGCCAGCAGCTTCTGGCTAGCGGGAAGCACCTACGAGCAGTACTTC
CASSFWLAGSTYEQYF
>many|TRBJ1-2|TRBD1|TRBV10-3
TGTGCCATCAGTGCTCAGACAGGGGTGGGCTATGGCTACACCTTC
CAISAQTGVGYGYTF
>many|TRBJ2-7|.|TRBV20-1
TGCAGTGCTAGAGGGACAAACTCCTACGAGCAGTACTTC
CSARGTNSYEQYF
>.|TRBJ2-3|.|TRBV5-6
TGTGCCAGCAGCTTAAGACGGGGGACAAGCACAGATACGCAGTATTTT
CASSLRRGTSTDTQYF
>.|TRBJ2-3|.|TRBV6-2/TRBV6-3
TGTGCCAGCAGAGGGGGGGGGGCAGATACGCAGTATTTT
CASRGGGADTQYF
>many|TRBJ2-7|.|TRBV12-3/TRBV12-4
TGTGCCAGCAGTAAGAACTGGGAAGGCTCCTACGAGCAGTACTTC
CASSKNWEGSYEQYF
>few|TRBJ1-1|TRBD1|TRBV5-1
TGCGCCAGCAGCTTGGCCCTGCAGGGGGGGAACACTGAAGCTTTCTTT
CASSLALQGGNTEAFF
>many|TRBJ2-2|TRBD1|TRBV29-1
TGCAGCGTTGAGGCAGGGGGCGCGAACACCGGGGAGCTGTTTTTT
CSVEAGGANTGELFF
>.|TRBJ2-3|TRBD2|TRBV12-3/TRBV12-4
TGTGCCAGCAGCCCCGGGGGGGGAGATACGCAGTATTTT
CASSPGGGDTQYF
>many|TRBJ2-6|.|TRBV5-1
TGCGCCAGCAGCTTCTGGACCTCTGGGGCCAACGTCCTGACTTTC
CASSFWTSGANVLTF
>many|TRBJ2-2|.|TRBV2
TGTGCCAGCAGTCTGCTAGCTTTTACCGGGGAGCTGTTTTTT
CASSLLAFTGELFF
>many|TRBJ2-5|TRBD1|TRBV5-1
TGCGCCAGCAGCTTTGGACAGGGGGCGTGGGTTGCAGAGACCCAGTACTTC
CASSFGQGAWVAETQYF
>once|TRBJ2-1|.|TRBV12-3/TRBV12-4
TGTGCCAGCAGATTAGCGGTACCGCCTTACAATGAGCAGTTCTTC
CASRLAVPPYNEQFF
>many|TRBJ1-6|.|TRBV5-1
TGCGCCAGCAGCTCGGACACCTATAATTCACCCCTCCACTTT
CASSSDTYNSPLHF
>many|TRBJ1-2|.|TRBV11-2
TGTGCCAGCAGCTTAGCTGGTCTGACAATCTATGGCTACACCTTC
CASSLAGLTIYGYTF
>many|TRBJ2-5|.|TRBV6-2/TRBV6-3
TGTGCCAGCACCCACCAAGAGACCCAGTACTTC
CASTHQETQYF
>few|TRBJ2-3|TRBD2|TRBV6-8
TGTGCCAGCAGATTAGCGGGGGCTAGCACAGATACGCAGTATTTT
CASRLAGASTDTQYF
>once|TRBJ2-1|.|TRBV29-1
TGCAGCGTTGATCTTGGGGAGAGCTCCTACAATGAGCAGTTCTTC
CSVDLGESSYNEQFF
>.|TRBJ1-6|.|TRBV7-6
TGTGCCAGCAGCTTAGGACAAACAGGGACGGGTTCACCCCTCCACTTT
CASSLGQTGTGSPLHF
>.|TRBJ1-5|.|TRBV28
TGTGCCAGCAGTTTGTCGGGGGGGCGATGGAGAAAGCCCGAACATTTT
CASSLSGGRWRKPEHF
>medium-sized|TRBJ2-3|TRBD2|TRBV29-1
TGCAGCGTTGCTGGCGGGGGGGCCACAGATACGCAGTATTTT
CSVAGGGATDTQYF
>few|TRBJ2-7|TRBD1|TRBV7-9
TGTGCCTTGGGACAGGGCTACGAGCAGTACTTC
CALGQGYEQYF
>.|TRBJ2-2|.|TRBV3-1
TGTGCCAGCAGCCAATCAGGGTCGAACACCGGGGAGCTGTTTTTT
CASSQSGSNTGELFF
>once|TRBJ2-1|TRBD2|TRBV5-3
TGTGCCAGCAGCTTCGGACTAGCCTGGGAGGAGTTCTTC
CASSFGLAWEEFF
>.|TRBJ2-3|TRBD2|TRBV5-5
TGTGCCAGCAGCTATGCGGGGGGTTGGAGCACAGATACGCAGTATTTT
CASSYAGGWSTDTQYF
>.|TRBJ2-5|.|TRBV10-3
TGTGCCATCAGTGGGACAGCCCAAGAGACCCAGTACTTC
CAISGTAQETQYF
>many|TRBJ2-7|TRBD1|TRBV5-4
TGTGCCAGCAGCTCAAATGACCGGGACAGGGCACGCTACGAGCAGTACTTC
CASSSNDRDRARYEQYF
>many|TRBJ2-1|TRBD1|TRBV24-1
TGTGCCACCAGTGATTTCACCGGGACAGGGGACAATGAGCAGTTCTTC
CATSDFTGTGDNEQFF
>once|TRBJ2-7|.|TRBV18
TGTGCCAGCTCACCACAGGAGAAACCTTACGAGCAGTACTTC
CASSPQEKPYEQYF
>many|TRBJ2-5|TRBD2|TRBV5-1
TGCGCCAGCAGCAGGACTAGCGGGAGGGTGTTCGAGACCCAGTACTTC
CASSRTSGRVFETQYF
>many|TRBJ2-1|TRBD2|TRBV10-3
TGTGCCTCCGCGGGGGGCAATGAGCAGTTCTTC
CASAGGNEQFF
>.|TRBJ1-2|.|TRBV6-2/TRBV6-3
TGTGCCAGCAGTGGAACCGCGGAAAGGTTGTATGGCTACACCTTC
CASSGTAERLYGYTF
>many|TRBJ2-7|TRBD2|TRBV10-1
TGCGCCAGCAGCGAAGCGGGGGAGCCTTACGAGCAGTACTTC
CASSEAGEPYEQYF
>.|TRBJ2-5|TRBD1|TRBV6-2/TRBV6-3
TGTGCCAGCAGTCGGACAGGATTAGAGACCCAGTACTTC
CASSRTGLETQYF
>.|TRBJ1-5|.|TRBV6-2/TRBV6-3
TGTGCCAGCAGTCAGCGTACGGGGGGCAATCAGCCCCAGCATTTT
CASSQRTGGNQPQHF
>many|TRBJ2-7|.|TRBV7-8
TGTGCCAGCAGCTTAGGGGGGAGCAGATCCTACGAGCAGTACTTC
CASSLGGSRSYEQYF
>few|TRBJ2-7|TRBD1|TRBV19
TGTGCCACCGGACAGGGATACGACGAGCAGTACTTC
CATGQGYDEQYF
>many|TRBJ1-1|TRBD1|TRBV5-1
TGCGCCAGCAGCTTGGGTGGACAGGGGGACACTGAAGCTTTCTTT
CASSLGGQGDTEAFF
>many|TRBJ2-1|TRBD2|TRBV20-1
TGCAGTGCTCGTAAAGCTAGCGGGTACTACAATGAGCAGTTCTTC
CSARKASGYYNEQFF
>many|TRBJ1-6|.|TRBV7-9
TGTGCCACCTCTGGCGGGCCAGAGGGTTCACCCCTCCACTTT
CATSGGPEGSPLHF
>many|TRBJ2-1|TRBD2|TRBV6-2/TRBV6-3
TGTGCCAGCAGTGAGGGACTAGCCCTCAATGAGCAGTTCTTC
CASSEGLALNEQFF